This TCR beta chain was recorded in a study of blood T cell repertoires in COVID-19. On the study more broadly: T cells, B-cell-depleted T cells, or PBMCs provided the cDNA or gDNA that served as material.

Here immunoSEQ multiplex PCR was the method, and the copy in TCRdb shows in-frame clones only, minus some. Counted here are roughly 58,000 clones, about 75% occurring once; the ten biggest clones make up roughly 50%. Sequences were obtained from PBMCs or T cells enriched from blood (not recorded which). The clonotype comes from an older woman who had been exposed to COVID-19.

In DNA form, the CDR3 reads TGTGCCATCAGTGAGTACGGGACAAACTACGAGCAGTACTTC. It translates to CAISEYGTNYEQYF. The rearrangement uses TRBV10-3 and TRBJ2-7, with D possibly TRBD1 on 6 matching bases. The CDR3 is made up of 14 amino acids. Germline CDR1 and CDR2: ENHRY and SYGVKD. The ends were cut back, 1 base at V and 3 bases at J, with 10 bases in the middle.